This passage covers 17 T cell receptor beta chains from one sample sequenced in a study of T cell responses to AZD1222 COVID-19 vaccine (dated by TCRdb to the early 2020s). Libraries were constructed by the immunoSEQ multiplex PCR assay. TCRdb obtained this table from immuneACCESS and retained in-frame rearrangements with V and J assigned. These tables miss some clones; where compared with another copy, unresolved V genes account for less than half of the shortfall, and the remainder is unexplained. The sample yields 120,000 to 150,000 clones; roughly four fifths were counted once. The top ten hold 4.1% of the sample. The time point label corresponds to: baseline before first vaccination. The treatment or condition label on this specimen signifies: meningococcal conjugate vaccine given as trial control. Sequencing used peripheral blood, obtained on day 0 of MenACWY control vaccination. These receptors came from an adult in good health.

V gene TRBV2 combines with J gene TRBJ1-1; no definite D call. The CDR3 totals 12 residues. Germline CDR1 SNHLY, CDR2 FYNNEI. Trimming took 6 bases from V and 0 from J, leaving 5 bases between them. CDR3 region: CASSPLNTEAFF. The CDR3 DNA is TGTGCCAGCAGCCCCCTGAACACTGAAGCTTTCTTT. Filled out from reference TRBV2 and TRBJ1-1, the complete variable domain reads EPEVTQTPSHQVTQMGQEVILRCVPISNHLYFYWYRQILGQKVEFLVSFYNNEISEKSEIFDDQFSVERPDGSNFTLKIRSTKLEDSAMYFCASSPLNTEAFFGQGTRLTVV.

The rearrangement joins TRBV27 to TRBJ1-6; no firm D call. CDR1 and CDR2 (germline): MNHEY, SMNVEV (reference sequence). The V and J ends lost 4 bases and 7 bases respectively, with 17 bases between them. The CDR3 runs 16 residues. CDR3 sequence: CASSSPLGRRNSPLHF. The DNA of the CDR3 is TGTGCCAGCAGTTCTCCACTGGGGAGAAGGAATTCACCCCTCCACTTT.

This rearrangement joins TRBV11-3 to TRBJ2-4, with 12 bases fitting TRBD1. The CDR3 runs to 16 residues. Germline values: CDR1 SGHNT, CDR2 YENEEA. V was pared by 1 base and J by 7 bases, with 5 bases of the junction left unmatched. This CDR3 reads CASSLGGTGGRNIQYF. Written as DNA, the CDR3 is TGTGCCAGCAGCTTAGGGGGGACAGGGGGCAGGAACATTCAGTACTTC.

The CDR3 coding sequence is TGTGCCAGCAGCTACCACAGGGATAACAATGAGCAGTTCTTC. Protein: CASSYHRDNNEQFF. The V and J genes are TRBV5-4 and TRBJ2-1; possibly TRBD1 for D (6 bases). CDR1 SGHNT and CDR2 YYREEE come from the germline V gene (reference sequence). The CDR3 is 14 amino acids. Trimming shortened V by 3 bases and J by 5 bases, and 12 bases separated the two germline ends.

The gene calls are TRBV14 and TRBJ2-1; possible D gene TRBD2, 5 bases. The CDR3 is 16 residues long. V was shortened by 1 base and J by 10 bases, with 20 bases between the two germline ends. Germline-derived CDR1 and CDR2 are SGHDN and FVKESK. CDR3 loop: CASSQVPGTRVHEQFF. Written as DNA, the CDR3 is TGTGCCAGCAGCCAAGTGCCCGGAACTAGGGTTCACGAGCAGTTCTTC.

The V call is TRBV14, the J call TRBJ2-4; D perhaps matches TRBD1 (6 bases). Germline CDR1 SGHDN, CDR2 FVKESK. Trimming removed 0 bases from V and 0 bases from J, with 9 bases in between. This CDR3 contains 16 residues. Here the CDR3 DNA reads TGTGCCAGCAGCCAAGAGACGGGACAAGCCAAAAACATTCAGTACTTC. Translation: CASSQETGQAKNIQYF.

In this sample, this clone turned up once. The genes are TRBV7-9 and TRBJ1-2, with D possibly TRBD1 on 5 matching bases. Germline CDR1 SEHNR, CDR2 FQNEAQ (reference sequence). Trimming stripped 5 bases from V and 0 bases from J, with 13 bases between. The CDR3 spans 15 residues. The CDR3 DNA is TGTGCCAGCAGCCCCGGAGGGACCGCTAACTATGGCTACACCTTC. It translates to CASSPGGTANYGYTF.

This clone showed up just a few times. The rearrangement links TRBV2 to TRBJ2-2; TRBD1 might be the D (5 bases). Trimming cost V 11 bases and J 6 bases, with 16 bases left between them. CDR1 and CDR2 (germline): SNHLY, FYNNEI. This CDR3 spans 13 amino acids. The CDR3 bases are TGTGCCTCCCAGGGTGTCGGATCCGGGGAGCTGTTTTTT. Translation: CASQGVGSGELFF.

The gene calls are TRBV29-1 and TRBJ1-2; 7 positions match TRBD1. The CDR3 spans 15 residues. Germline lookup yields CDR1 SQVTM and CDR2 ANQGSEA. V lost 7 bases to trimming and J lost 0 bases; unmatched junction nucleotides: 11. CDR3 bases: TGCAGCGCGAAGGTTACAGGGGCAGCTAACTATGGCTACACCTTC. The encoded protein is CSAKVTGAANYGYTF.

J is TRBJ1-2 and V is TRBV29-1; D is unresolved. The CDR3 sequence is 13 residues long. Germline V gene lookup returns CDR1 SQVTM and CDR2 ANQGSEA. V was clipped by 7 bases and J by 1 base, with 13 bases between them. Here the CDR3 DNA reads TGCAGCGCAGAGGGAGGGTTTAACTATGGCTACACCTTC. Its protein is CSAEGGFNYGYTF.

The chain couples TRBV25-1 to TRBJ2-2, with a weak D call TRBD1 (6 bases). Germline V CDR1 and CDR2: MGHDK, SYGVNS. Trimming shortened V by 7 bases and J by 7 bases, and 16 bases separated the two germline ends. This CDR3 contains 14 residues. This chain's CDR3 is CASNSRTASGELFF. The CDR3 DNA sequence: TGTGCCAGCAATTCCAGGACAGCGAGCGGGGAGCTGTTTTTT.

This clone was seen only once. V is TRBV19 and J is TRBJ2-7, with 11 bases aligning to TRBD2. The V and J ends lost 2 bases and 2 bases, in that order; junction bases with no gene match: 2. The germline gives CDR1 LNHDA, CDR2 SQIVND (reference sequence). The CDR3 is 15 residues long. CDR3 region: CASSILAGGAYEQYF. Written as DNA, the CDR3 is TGTGCCAGTAGTATACTAGCGGGGGGTGCCTACGAGCAGTACTTC.

The chain is built from TRBV29-1 and TRBJ2-7, with TRBD1 matching over 9 bases. V lost 6 bases to trimming and J lost 2 bases; unmatched junction nucleotides: 8. The germline V gene has CDR1 SQVTM and CDR2 ANQGSEA. The CDR3 has 14 residues. CDR3 sequence: CSVGTGTNPYEQYF. The CDR3 bases are TGCAGCGTCGGGACAGGGACTAACCCCTACGAGCAGTACTTC.

This rearrangement joins TRBV7-2 to TRBJ2-7, with D possibly matching TRBD1 (6 bases). The CDR3 sequence is 13 residues long. V lost 3 bases to trimming and J lost 6 bases, with 12 bases between them. Germline values: CDR1 SGHTA, CDR2 FQGNSA. CDR3 loop: CASSFSTGSEQYV. The CDR3 region has the DNA TGTGCCAGCAGCTTTTCTACAGGGTCCGAGCAGTACGTC.

The chain joins TRBV6-2 or TRBV6-3 to TRBJ2-3; D is unresolved. CDR1 and CDR2 from the germline V gene are MNHEY and SVGEGT. This CDR3 has 15 residues. Trimming pared 5 bases from V and 2 bases from J, leaving 14 bases between. CDR3 sequence reads: CASSTRPTNTDTQYF. The CDR3 nucleotides are TGTGCCAGCAGTACCCGACCCACCAACACAGATACGCAGTATTTT.

This clone appeared once. The chain combines TRBV7-6 with TRBJ2-2, with 9 bases lining up with TRBD1. From germline, CDR1 is SGHVS and CDR2 FNYEAQ. This CDR3 comprises 16 residues. Losses at the gene ends were 5 bases for V and 7 bases for J; bases not matched to a gene: 11. Written as DNA, the CDR3 is TGTGCCAGCAGCCAAAGACAGGGGGTCGGTAGCGGGGAGCTGTTTTTT. Translated: CASSQRQGVGSGELFF.

The chain links TRBV10-2 to TRBJ2-2; 14 nucleotides agree with TRBD2. Trimming cost V 6 bases and J 2 bases; bases outside gene matches: 2. The CDR3 covers 16 residues. Germline CDR1 is WSHSY and CDR2 is SAAADI. In nucleotides, the CDR3 is TGCGCCAGCAGAGGACTAGCGGGGGGCAACACCGGGGAGCTGTTTTTT. It yields the protein CASRGLAGGNTGELFF.